This T cell receptor beta chain was retrieved from a study of Graves' ophthalmopathy and Graves' hyperthyroidism. The germline V gene has CDR1 SEHNR and CDR2 FQNEAQ (reference sequence). Trimming removed 1 base from V and 4 bases from J, with 7 bases in between. The CDR3 runs 13 residues. The TCR beta CDR3 regions underwent amplification from RNA transcripts. HTBI primers served in a first-round RT-PCR, which a second-round multiplex PCR followed. TCRdb called the multiplex PCR reads again in MiXCR, with one record for every CDR3 protein. The profile covers about 740,000 distinct CDR3 sequences, with roughly 40% appearing a single time and approximately 43% taken by the ten largest. This clonotype has a count of ten or more. Antigen specificity is unknown. Study-level findings and limits: Appearing in blood as well were most expanded thyroid clonotypes above 0.001 frequency. With approximately 88% sensitivity and roughly 77% specificity, a 13-signature model separated ophthalmopathy from stable hyperthyroidism.

The source of this sequence is an adult man with Graves' ophthalmopathy. The sequenced material came from peripheral blood. V and J are TRBV7-9 and TRBJ2-5, with D hard to call. CDR3 protein: CASSLGFAETQYF. Written as DNA, the CDR3 is TGTGCCAGCAGCTTAGGATTTGCAGAGACCCAGTACTTC.